This TCR beta chain originates from a study of breast tumors, draining lymph nodes, adjacent tissues. This clonotype was picked up many times. TCRdb independently ran MiXCR on the multiplex PCR reads; one entry per CDR3 protein. The profile shows more than 250,000 distinct CDR3 sequences, under 35% of them singletons. Germline CDR1 SGHRS, CDR2 YFSETQ. Trimming took 0 bases from V and 2 from J; bases not matched to a gene: 2. This CDR3 is built from 14 residues. Breast cancer patients provided tissue from their axillary draining lymph nodes. The TCR comes from a female donor with breast cancer. Some clones in this sample may be carry-over from other donors' samples. Sequencing was carried out using axillary lymph node tissue. The gene calls are TRBV5-1 and TRBJ2-7, with 7 bases lining up with TRBD1. Here the CDR3 reads CASSLGQGAYEQYF. CDR3 in DNA: TGCGCCAGCAGCTTGGGACAGGGAGCCTACGAGCAGTACTTC.